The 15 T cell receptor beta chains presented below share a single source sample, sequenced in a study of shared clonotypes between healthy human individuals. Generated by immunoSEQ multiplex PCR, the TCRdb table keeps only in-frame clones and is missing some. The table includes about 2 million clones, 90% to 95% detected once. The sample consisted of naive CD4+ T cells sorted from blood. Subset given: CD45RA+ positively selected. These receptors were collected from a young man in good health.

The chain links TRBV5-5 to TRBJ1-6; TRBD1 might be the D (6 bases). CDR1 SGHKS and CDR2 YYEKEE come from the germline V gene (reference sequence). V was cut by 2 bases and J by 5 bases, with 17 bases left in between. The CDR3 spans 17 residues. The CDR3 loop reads CASSLREGGIHNSPLHF. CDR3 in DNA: TGTGCCAGCAGCTTAAGAGAGGGGGGGATCCATAATTCACCCCTCCACTTT.

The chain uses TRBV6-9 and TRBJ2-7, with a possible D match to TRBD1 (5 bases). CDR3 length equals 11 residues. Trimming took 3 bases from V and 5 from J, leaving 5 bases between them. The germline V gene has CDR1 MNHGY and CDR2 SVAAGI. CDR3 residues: CASSYRDEQYF. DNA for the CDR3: TGTGCCAGCAGTTACAGGGACGAGCAGTACTTC.

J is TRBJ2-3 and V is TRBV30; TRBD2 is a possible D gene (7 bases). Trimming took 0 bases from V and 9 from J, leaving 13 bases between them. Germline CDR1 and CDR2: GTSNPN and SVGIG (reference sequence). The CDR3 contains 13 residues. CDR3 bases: TGTGCCTGGAGTGTGGAGGGGGGGACCACGCAGTATTTT. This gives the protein CAWSVEGGTTQYF.

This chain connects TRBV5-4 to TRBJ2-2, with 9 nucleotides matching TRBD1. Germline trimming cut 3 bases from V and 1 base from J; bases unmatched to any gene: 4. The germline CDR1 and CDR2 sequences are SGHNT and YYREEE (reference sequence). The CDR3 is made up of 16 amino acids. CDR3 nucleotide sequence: TGTGCCAGCAGCTCACCGGGACAGGGGAACACCGGGGAGCTGTTTTTT. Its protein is CASSSPGQGNTGELFF.

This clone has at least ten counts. The CDR3 reads CASSLSLGGLDEQYF. For the CDR3, the DNA is TGCGCCAGCAGCTTGTCTTTAGGGGGCCTTGATGAGCAGTACTTC. The J gene is TRBJ2-7, the V gene TRBV5-1; 7 positions agree with TRBD1. CDR1 and CDR2 (germline): SGHRS, YFSETQ. The CDR3 runs to 15 residues. Germline trimming cut 1 base from V and 7 bases from J; bases unmatched to any gene: 11.

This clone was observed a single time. The CDR3 protein is CASSWGQVSSYEQYF. CDR3 coding DNA: TGTGCCAGCTCTTGGGGACAGGTTAGCTCCTACGAGCAGTACTTC. The chain carries TRBV28 and TRBJ2-7, with 8 bases aligning to TRBD1. CDR3 length: 15 residues. V was pared by 8 bases and J by 0 bases, with 9 bases of the junction left unmatched. Germline values: CDR1 MDHEN, CDR2 SYDVKM.

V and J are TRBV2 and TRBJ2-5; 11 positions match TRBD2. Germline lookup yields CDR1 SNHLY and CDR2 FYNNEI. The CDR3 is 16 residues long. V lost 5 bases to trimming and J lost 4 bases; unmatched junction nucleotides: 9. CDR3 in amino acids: CASSLSGGAVSETQYF. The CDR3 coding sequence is TGTGCCAGCAGTCTTAGCGGGGGGGCAGTATCAGAGACCCAGTACTTC.

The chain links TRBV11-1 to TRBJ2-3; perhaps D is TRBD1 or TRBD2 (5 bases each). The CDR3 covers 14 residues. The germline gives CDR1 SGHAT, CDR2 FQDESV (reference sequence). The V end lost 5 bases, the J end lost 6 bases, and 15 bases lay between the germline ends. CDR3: CASSRDGGPDTQYF. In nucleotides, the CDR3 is TGTGCCAGCAGCCGGGACGGAGGCCCGGATACGCAGTATTTT.

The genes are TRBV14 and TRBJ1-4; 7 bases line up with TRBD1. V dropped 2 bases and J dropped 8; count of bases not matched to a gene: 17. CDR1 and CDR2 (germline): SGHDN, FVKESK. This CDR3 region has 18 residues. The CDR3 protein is CASSQRGYRDSRREKLFF. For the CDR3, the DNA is TGTGCCAGCAGCCAAAGAGGATACCGGGACAGTCGTAGGGAAAAACTGTTTTTT.

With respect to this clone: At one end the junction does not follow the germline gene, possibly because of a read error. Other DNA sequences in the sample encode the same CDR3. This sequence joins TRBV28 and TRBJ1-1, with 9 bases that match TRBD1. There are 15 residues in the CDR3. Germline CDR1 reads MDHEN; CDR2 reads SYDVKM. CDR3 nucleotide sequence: TGTGCCAGCAGCCCTACAGGGACAGGGAACACTGAAGCTTTTTTT. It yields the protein CASSPTGTGNTEAFF. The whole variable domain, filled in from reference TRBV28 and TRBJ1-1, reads DVKVTQSSRYLVKRTGEKVFLECVQDMDHENMFWYRQDPGLGLRLIYFSYDVKMKEKGDIPEGYSVSREKKERFSLILESASTNQTSMYLCASSPTGTGNTEAFFGQGTRLTVV.

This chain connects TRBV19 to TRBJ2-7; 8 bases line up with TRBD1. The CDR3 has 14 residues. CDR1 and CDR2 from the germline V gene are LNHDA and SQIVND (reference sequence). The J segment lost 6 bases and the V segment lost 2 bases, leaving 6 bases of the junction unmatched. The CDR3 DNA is TGTGCCAGTAGTATAACCCAGGGGGCTGGCGAGCAGTACTTC. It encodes CASSITQGAGEQYF.

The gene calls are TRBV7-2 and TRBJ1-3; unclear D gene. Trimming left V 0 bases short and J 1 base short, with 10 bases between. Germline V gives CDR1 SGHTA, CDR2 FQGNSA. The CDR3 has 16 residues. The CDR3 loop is CASSLAGRPSGNTIYF. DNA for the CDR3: TGTGCCAGCAGCTTAGCTGGCAGGCCGTCTGGAAACACCATATATTTT.

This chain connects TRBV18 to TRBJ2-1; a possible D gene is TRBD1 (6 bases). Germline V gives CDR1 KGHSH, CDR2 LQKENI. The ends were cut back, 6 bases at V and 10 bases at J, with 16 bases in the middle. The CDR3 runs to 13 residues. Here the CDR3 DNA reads TGTGCCAGCTCCCCTCCGGCAGGGGACGAGCAGTTCTTC. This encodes CASSPPAGDEQFF.

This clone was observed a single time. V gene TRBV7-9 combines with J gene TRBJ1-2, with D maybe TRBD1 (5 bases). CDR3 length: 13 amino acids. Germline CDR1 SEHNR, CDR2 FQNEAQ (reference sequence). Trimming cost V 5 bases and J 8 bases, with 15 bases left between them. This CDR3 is CASSPAGLRGYTF. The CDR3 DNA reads TGTGCCAGCAGCCCTGCAGGGTTAAGAGGCTACACCTTC.

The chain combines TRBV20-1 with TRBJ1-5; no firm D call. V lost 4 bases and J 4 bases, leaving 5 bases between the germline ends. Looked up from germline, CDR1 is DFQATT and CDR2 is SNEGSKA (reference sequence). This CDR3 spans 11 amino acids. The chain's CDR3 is CSAIWNQPQHF. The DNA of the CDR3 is TGCAGTGCTATCTGGAATCAGCCCCAGCATTTT.